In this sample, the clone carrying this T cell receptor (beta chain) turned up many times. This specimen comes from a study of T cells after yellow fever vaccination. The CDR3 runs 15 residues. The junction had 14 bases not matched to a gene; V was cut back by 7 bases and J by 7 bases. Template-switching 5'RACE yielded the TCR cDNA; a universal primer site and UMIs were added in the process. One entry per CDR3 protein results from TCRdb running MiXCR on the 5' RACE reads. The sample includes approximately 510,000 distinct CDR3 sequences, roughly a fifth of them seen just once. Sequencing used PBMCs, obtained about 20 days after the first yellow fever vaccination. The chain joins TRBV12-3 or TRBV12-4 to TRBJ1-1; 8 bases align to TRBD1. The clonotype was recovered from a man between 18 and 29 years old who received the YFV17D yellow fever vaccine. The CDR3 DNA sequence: TGTGCCAGCACCAGGCCCGGACAGGGTGAAAATGAAGCTTTCTTT. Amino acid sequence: CASTRPGQGENEAFF.